This paragraph reports one TCR beta chain. This clonotype was seen a handful of times. What antigen it recognizes has not been identified. Within one base of it there is no much larger clone, and no base qualities were kept. Receptors were amplified or captured by 5' RACE. Sequencing was carried out with an Illumina HiSeq 2500. A second PCR of roughly 7 to 12 cycles was run with a J-beta primer mix and a sample-barcoded 5' primer. A template-switch 5' adaptor carrying 12 random nucleotides introduced a unique molecular identifier onto each TCR beta cDNA molecule. Each sample yielded at least 3 million CDR3-containing paired-end reads. The Mint cDNA synthesis kit, primed by a TRBC-specific oligonucleotide, was used to synthesize first-strand cDNA from all RNA. All cDNA was treated with uracil-DNA glycosylase and then went through a first 18-cycle PCR with the universal primers M1SS and BC2_uni_R. The original pipeline was this. Each sample was normalized by randomly selecting 1 million high-quality reads, each carrying a distinct molecular identifier. Instead of being binned into consensus sequences, reads that shared molecular identifiers were thrown out. MiTCR, set to a Q25 quality threshold and the strictest error-elimination algorithm, was used for CDR3 identification, clonotype clustering and error correction. Lower-bound total TCR beta diversity was estimated with a nonparametric unseen species model using Euler transformation. TCRdb reran the public reads through fastp at Q25 and MiXCR, keeping productive beta chains. For every CDR3 protein sequence, its rows merge into one entry that carries the most common genes and DNA. TCRdb's processing, not the authors' own work, is the source of the V and J calls. The sample table shows hundreds of thousands of distinct CDR3 sequences, and around 31% are seen once. Of the sample, less than 20% falls within the top ten clones.

This entry belongs to a study of blood T cells in healthy people across ages (dated by TCRdb to 2014 to 2015). Background on the whole study: In model experiments, template switching captured about one uniquely barcoded TCR beta cDNA molecule for every two T cells. To track age-related changes in TCR beta repertoire diversity, the study relied on deep sequencing normalized with unique cDNA molecular identifiers. Donors were grouped into four age groups: young (average roughly 15 years), middle-aged (around 39), aged (about 60) and long-lived (around 80). To avoid experimental bias, donors of different ages were spread randomly across the sequencing lanes. For two donors (one aged 18 to 30 and one aged 80 or older), the study analyzed two additional independent replicas of 1 million unique cDNA reads from the same blood draw.

What the research found in general, with its limitations: Total diversity estimates from one million sequenced T cells were considered lower bounds and underestimates. Observed TCR beta diversity correlated strongly with the percentage of naive T cells measured by flow cytometry. The long-lived group showed more naive CD4+ T cells, fewer expanded clones and increased TCR diversity than the aged group, suggesting age selection. Because donor CMV infection status was unknown, age-related changes in expanded clonotypes were potentially confounded. Observed TCR beta diversity per million T cells fell roughly linearly with age, and a significant reduction was already apparent by age roughly 40. Bulk unsorted PBMC profiling prevented conclusive comparison of naive and antigen-experienced compartments.

According to the germline V gene (reference sequence), CDR1 reads LNHNV and CDR2 reads YYDKDF. The trim is 5 bases for V and 4 bases for J, with a gap of 13 bases between the germline ends. The cysteine opens and the phenylalanine closes a CDR3 of 14 amino acids. Only the CDR3 portion is preserved as DNA: 42 bases, with reading frame beginning at the first base. The donors were under 40 Caucasian individuals from Russia, aged roughly 6 to 90 years, who were systemically healthy. Around 10 milliliters of peripheral blood were collected from each donor into EDTA-treated Vacutainer tubes. Ficoll-Paque density-gradient centrifugation was used to isolate PBMCs, with at least 7 million obtained per sample. Trizol reagent was used to extract total RNA from the PBMCs, yielding at least 5.5 micrograms per sample. The percentages of naive CD45RAhigh/CD27high T cells were determined by flow cytometry on a PBMC aliquot from every donor.

The sample was blood. The V and J segments used are TRBV15 and TRBJ2-3; the best D guess is TRBD1, with 7 bases matching. The receptor was isolated from a woman aged 80 or over in good health. The CDR3 has the sequence CATSGGGFADTQYF. The DNA sequence is TGTGCCACCAGCGGAGGGGGCTTCGCAGATACGCAGTATTTT.